The clone carrying this T cell receptor (beta chain) was seen at least ten times. Deletions cut 8 bases from V and 4 bases from J, with 11 bases between. The CDR3 has 12 residues. Investigators amplified TCR beta CDR3 regions from RNA transcripts. The authors performed first-round RT-PCR with HTBI primers and then a second-round multiplex PCR. In TCRdb, the multiplex PCR reads were re-called with MiXCR into one record per CDR3 protein. The sample has 400,000 or so distinct CDR3 sequences; just over 15% are singletons. This sample stems from a study of Graves' ophthalmopathy and Graves' hyperthyroidism.

The sample taken for sequencing was peripheral blood. This chain links TRBV12-3 or TRBV12-4 with TRBJ1-2; the D gene is possibly TRBD1 (6 bases). This receptor was obtained from a woman between 18 and 29 years old with stable Graves' hyperthyroidism. CDR3 in DNA: TGTGCCAGCCATCGGGGGCCCTATGGCTACACCTTC. Translation: CASHRGPYGYTF.